Shown below are 15 T cell receptor beta chains from a single sample sequenced in a study of CD4+ T cells in melanoma. Repertoires were generated with immunoSEQ multiplex PCR, while TCRdb's copy carries only in-frame clones and drops some. The table has about 9,900 clones, 55% to 75% seen once. The sequenced sample was tumor tissue. The origin of the receptors is a human donor with melanoma.

This clone is judged medium-sized. The rearrangement uses TRBV27 and TRBJ2-1; 8 bases are shared with TRBD2. The CDR3 has 14 amino acids. Germline V gene sequence: CDR1 MNHEY, CDR2 SMNVEV (reference sequence). V was clipped by 0 bases and J by 8 bases; unmatched bases: 3. CDR3 amino acids: CASSLSGTRYEQFF. CDR3 nucleotide sequence: TGTGCCAGCAGTTTATCTGGGACTAGGTATGAGCAGTTCTTC.

As concerns this clone: The junction shows a germline mismatch at one end, possibly a read error. The genes are TRBV2 and TRBJ1-1, with 11 bases matching TRBD1. The germline CDR1 and CDR2 sequences are SNHLY and FYNNEI. This CDR3 contains 14 residues. The CDR3 loop reads CASSEGQGASEAFF. For the CDR3, the DNA is TGTGCCAGCAGCGAAGGACAGGGGGCTTCTGAAGCTTTCTTT.

The rearrangement joins TRBV4-1 to TRBJ2-1; 13 nucleotides align to TRBD2. The germline V gene encodes CDR1 MGHRA and CDR2 YSYEKL. CDR3 length: 17 amino acids. The V gene end was trimmed by 3 bases and the J gene end by 10 bases; junction bases not matched to a gene: 12. Written as DNA, the CDR3 is TGCGCCAGCAGCCAGGCCAGTGGACTAGCGGGGGCTCAGGAGCAGTTCTTC. Amino acid sequence: CASSQASGLAGAQEQFF.

The chain links TRBV5-1 to TRBJ1-2; tentatively, D is TRBD1 (5 bases). The CDR3 totals 15 residues. Trimming pared 0 bases from V and 7 bases from J, leaving 16 bases between. The germline V gene has CDR1 SGHRS and CDR2 YFSETQ. Written as DNA, the CDR3 is TGCGCCAGCAGCTTGGGGGACCTCCCCGGGGGTGGCTACACCTTC. This codes for CASSLGDLPGGGYTF.

The rearrangement joins TRBV30 to TRBJ2-1, with TRBD2 matching 13 bases. Germline CDR1 is GTSNPN and CDR2 is SVGIG (reference sequence). The CDR3 has 14 amino acids. Trimming cost V 2 bases and J 9 bases; bases outside gene matches: 4. As DNA, the CDR3 is TGTGCCTGGAGTCTGTGGACTAGCGGGGGTGAGCAGTTCTTC. Translated, it gives CAWSLWTSGGEQFF.

This clone has more than one count but fewer than ten. The chain joins TRBV2 to TRBJ1-6, with D hard to call. Trimming took off 6 bases at V and 0 bases at J, with 9 bases between the two ends. This CDR3 contains 15 residues. CDR1 is SNHLY and CDR2 is FYNNEI in the germline V gene. The CDR3 bases are TGTGCCAGCAGCGTTGTGAGCTCCTATAATTCACCCCTCCACTTT. This gives the protein CASSVVSSYNSPLHF.

The chain recombines TRBV6-5 with TRBJ2-3, with D tentatively TRBD1 (6 bases). The germline CDR1 and CDR2 sequences are MNHEY and SVGAGI. The V gene lost 7 bases and the J gene lost 0 bases, with 11 bases spanning the gap. The CDR3 is made up of 14 amino acids. The CDR3 DNA reads as TGTGCCAGCAAACAGGGACCTAGCACAGATACGCAGTATTTT. Translating gives CASKQGPSTDTQYF.

This chain uses TRBV5-1 with TRBJ2-5, with D tentatively TRBD1 (6 bases). Trimming took off 1 base at V and 7 bases at J, with 17 bases between the two ends. The germline gives CDR1 SGHRS, CDR2 YFSETQ. The CDR3 extends over 15 amino acids. The CDR3 here is CASSLIPSQGGTQYF. DNA of the CDR3: TGCGCCAGCAGCTTGATTCCCTCCCAAGGGGGGACCCAGTACTTC.

This clone counts as medium-sized (0.01 to 0.1%). Here the CDR3 DNA reads TGTGCCTGGAGTGTGGTCTACGAGCAGTACTTC. Residues: CAWSVVYEQYF. This chain uses TRBV30 with TRBJ2-7; D ambiguous. CDR1 is GTSNPN, CDR2 SVGIG, per germline (reference sequence). This CDR3 is 11 amino acids long. The V and J ends lost 0 bases and 3 bases respectively, with 3 bases between them.

The chain is built from TRBV30 and TRBJ1-2; TRBD1 might be the D (6 bases). The CDR3 spans 13 residues. The V and J ends lost 0 bases and 4 bases respectively, with 9 bases between them. Germline V CDR1 and CDR2: GTSNPN, SVGIG (reference sequence). CDR3 in DNA: TGTGCCTGGAGTGTCGGGGGGCTCTATGGCTACACCTTC. Translation gives CAWSVGGLYGYTF.

The J gene is TRBJ1-4, the V gene TRBV5-4; maybe TRBD1 (5 bases). Deletions cut 0 bases from V and 5 bases from J, with 8 bases between. CDR1 is SGHNT and CDR2 is YYREEE in the germline V gene (reference sequence). CDR3 size: 14 residues. CDR3 in DNA: TGTGCCAGCAGCTTGGGTCGGGACAATGAAAAACTGTTTTTT. It codes for CASSLGRDNEKLFF.

This chain links TRBV4-1 with TRBJ1-4; the D is unclear. This CDR3 comprises 13 residues. Trimming removed 5 bases from V and 3 bases from J, with 7 bases in between. Germline V gene sequence: CDR1 MGHRA, CDR2 YSYEKL. CDR3 coding DNA: TGCGCCAGCAGCGTTCAGGCTAATGAAAAACTGTTTTTT. It specifies CASSVQANEKLFF.

This chain uses TRBV11-2 with TRBJ2-3; no clear D. The CDR3 has 14 residues. Germline V gene sequence: CDR1 SGHAT, CDR2 FQNNGV. The V gene lost 5 bases and the J gene lost 3 bases, with 12 bases spanning the gap. CDR3 amino acids: CASSLLLTTDTQYF. The CDR3 nucleotides read TGTGCCAGCAGCCTCCTTCTTACAACAGATACGCAGTATTTT.

This chain links TRBV7-3 with TRBJ1-1; D gene uncertain. With 5 bases removed from V and 0 bases from J, the gap between germline ends came to 10 bases. The germline V gene has CDR1 SGHTA and CDR2 FQGTGA. This CDR3 contains 14 residues. The CDR3 here is CASSANSMNTEAFF. CDR3 DNA sequence: TGTGCCAGCAGCGCCAACAGCATGAACACTGAAGCTTTCTTT. The full variable domain, completed using reference TRBV7-3 and TRBJ1-1, is GAGVSQTPSNKVTEKGKYVELRCDPISGHTALYWYRQSLGQGPEFLIYFQGTGAADDSGLPNDRFFAVRPEGSVSTLKIQRTERGDSAVYLCASSANSMNTEAFFGQGTRLTVV.

The chain is built from TRBV2 and TRBJ2-3; 8 bases align to TRBD2. The CDR3 extends over 16 amino acids. V lost 2 bases and J lost 3; bases outside the gene matches: 7. Germline CDR1 and CDR2: SNHLY and FYNNEI. In DNA form, the CDR3 reads TGTGCCAGCAGTGAATCAAGCGGGGGAGGTACAGATACGCAGTATTTT. Amino acids: CASSESSGGGTDTQYF.